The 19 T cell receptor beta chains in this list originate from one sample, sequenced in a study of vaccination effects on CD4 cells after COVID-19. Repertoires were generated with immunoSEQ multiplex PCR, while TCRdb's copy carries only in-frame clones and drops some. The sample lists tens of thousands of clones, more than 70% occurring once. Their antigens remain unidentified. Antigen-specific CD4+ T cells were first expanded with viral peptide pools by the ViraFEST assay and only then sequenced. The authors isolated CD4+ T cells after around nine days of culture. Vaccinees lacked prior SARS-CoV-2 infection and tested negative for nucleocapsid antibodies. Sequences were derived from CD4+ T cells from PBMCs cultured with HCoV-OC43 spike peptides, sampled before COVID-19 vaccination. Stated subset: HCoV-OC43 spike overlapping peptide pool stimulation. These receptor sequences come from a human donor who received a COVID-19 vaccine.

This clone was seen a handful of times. The CDR3 loop reads CASSLLRGNYRTYEQYV. CDR3 sequence (DNA): TGTGCCAGCAGCTTACTGCGGGGGAATTATAGGACCTACGAGCAGTACGTC. The chain joins TRBV11-2 to TRBJ2-7; 7 bases line up with TRBD2. The V gene's germline CDR1 is SGHAT and CDR2 FQNNGV. This CDR3 has 17 residues. With V trimmed by 2 bases and J by 2 bases, 12 bases remained unmatched.

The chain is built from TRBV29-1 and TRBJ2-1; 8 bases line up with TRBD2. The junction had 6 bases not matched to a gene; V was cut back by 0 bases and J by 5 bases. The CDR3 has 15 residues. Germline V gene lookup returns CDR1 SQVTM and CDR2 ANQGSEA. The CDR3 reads CSVEETGGPDNEQFF. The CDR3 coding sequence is TGCAGCGTTGAAGAAACGGGGGGGCCTGACAATGAGCAGTTCTTC.

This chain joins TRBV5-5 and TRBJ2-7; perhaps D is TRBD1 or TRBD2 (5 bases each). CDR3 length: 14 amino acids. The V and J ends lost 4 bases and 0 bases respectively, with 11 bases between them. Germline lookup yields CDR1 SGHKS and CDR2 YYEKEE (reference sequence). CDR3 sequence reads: CASSRDLGSYEQYV. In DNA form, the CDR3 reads TGTGCCAGCAGCCGGGACCTGGGCTCCTACGAGCAGTACGTC.

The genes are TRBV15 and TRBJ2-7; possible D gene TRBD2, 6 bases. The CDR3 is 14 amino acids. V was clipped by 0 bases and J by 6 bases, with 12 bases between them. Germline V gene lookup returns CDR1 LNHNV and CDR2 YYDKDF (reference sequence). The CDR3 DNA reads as TGTGCCACCAGCAGAGACGGGACTTCGGGCGAGCAGTACGTC. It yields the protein CATSRDGTSGEQYV.

The CDR3 DNA sequence: TGCGCCAGCAGCTTACAGGGGGCTATTAGCTCTGGGGCCAACGTCCTGACTTTC. Residues: CASSLQGAISSGANVLTF. The gene calls are TRBV5-1 and TRBJ2-6; 9 nucleotides line up with TRBD1. CDR1 is SGHRS, CDR2 YFSETQ, per germline. V gave up 2 bases and J gave up 0 bases; unmatched junction bases: 6. This CDR3 region has 18 residues. The whole variable domain, remainder taken from reference TRBV5-1 and TRBJ2-6, is KAGVTQTPRYLIKTRGQQVTLSCSPISGHRSVSWYQQTPGQGLQFLFEYFSETQRNKGNFPGRFSGRQFSNSRSEMNVSTLELGDSALYLCASSLQGAISSGANVLTFGAGSRLTVL.

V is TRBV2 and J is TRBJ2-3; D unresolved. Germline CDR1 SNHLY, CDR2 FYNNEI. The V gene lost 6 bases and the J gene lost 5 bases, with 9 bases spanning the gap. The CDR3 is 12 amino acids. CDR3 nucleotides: TGTGCCAGCAGGGGGTGGGAAGATACGCAGTATTTT. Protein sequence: CASRGWEDTQYF.

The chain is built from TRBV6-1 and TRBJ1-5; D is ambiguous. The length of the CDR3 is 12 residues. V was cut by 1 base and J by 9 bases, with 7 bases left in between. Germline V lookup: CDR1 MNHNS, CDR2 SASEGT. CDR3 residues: CASSEEVGPQHF. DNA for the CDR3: TGTGCCAGCAGTGAAGAAGTGGGGCCCCAGCATTTT.

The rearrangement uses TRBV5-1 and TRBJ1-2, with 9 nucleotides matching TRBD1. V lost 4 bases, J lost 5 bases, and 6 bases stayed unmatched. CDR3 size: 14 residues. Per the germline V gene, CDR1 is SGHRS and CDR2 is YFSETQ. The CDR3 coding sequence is TGCGCCAGCAGCCGGGACAGGGAAAATTATGGCTACACCTTC. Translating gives CASSRDRENYGYTF.

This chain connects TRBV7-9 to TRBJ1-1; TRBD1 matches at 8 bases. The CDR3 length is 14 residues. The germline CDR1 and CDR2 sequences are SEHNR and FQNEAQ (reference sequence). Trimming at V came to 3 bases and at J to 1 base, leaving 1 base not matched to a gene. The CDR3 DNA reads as TGTGCCAGCAGCTTCAGGGGGCGGAACACTGAAGCTTTCTTT. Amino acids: CASSFRGRNTEAFF.

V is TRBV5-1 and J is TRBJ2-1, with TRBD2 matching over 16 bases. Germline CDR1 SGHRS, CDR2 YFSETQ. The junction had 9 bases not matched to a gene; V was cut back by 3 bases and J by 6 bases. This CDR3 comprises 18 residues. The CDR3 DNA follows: TGCGCCAGCAGCTACACCGGGACTAGCGGGGGGGCCCCCAATGAGCAGTTCTTC. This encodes CASSYTGTSGGAPNEQFF.

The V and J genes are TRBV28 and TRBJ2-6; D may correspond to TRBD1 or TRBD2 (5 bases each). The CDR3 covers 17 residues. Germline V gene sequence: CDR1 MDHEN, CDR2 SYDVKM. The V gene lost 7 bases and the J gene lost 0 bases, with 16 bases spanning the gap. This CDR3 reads CASTLSGPSSGANVLTF. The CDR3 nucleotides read TGTGCCAGCACCCTGTCGGGACCGAGCTCTGGGGCCAACGTCCTGACTTTC. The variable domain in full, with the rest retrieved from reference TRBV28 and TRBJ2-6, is DVKVTQSSRYLVKRTGEKVFLECVQDMDHENMFWYRQDPGLGLRLIYFSYDVKMKEKGDIPEGYSVSREKKERFSLILESASTNQTSMYLCASTLSGPSSGANVLTFGAGSRLTVL.

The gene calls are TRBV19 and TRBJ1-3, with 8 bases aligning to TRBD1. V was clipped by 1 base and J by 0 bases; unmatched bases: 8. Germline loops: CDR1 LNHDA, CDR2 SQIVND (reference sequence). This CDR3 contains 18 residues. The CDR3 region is CASSIGEVGTGSGNTIYF. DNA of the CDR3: TGTGCCAGTAGTATAGGTGAAGTCGGGACAGGCTCTGGAAACACCATATATTTT. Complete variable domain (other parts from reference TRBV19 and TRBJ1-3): DGGITQSPKYLFRKEGQNVTLSCEQNLNHDAMYWYRQDPGQGLRLIYYSQIVNDFQKGDIAEGYSVSREKKESFPLTVTSAQKNPTAFYLCASSIGEVGTGSGNTIYFGEGSWLTVV.

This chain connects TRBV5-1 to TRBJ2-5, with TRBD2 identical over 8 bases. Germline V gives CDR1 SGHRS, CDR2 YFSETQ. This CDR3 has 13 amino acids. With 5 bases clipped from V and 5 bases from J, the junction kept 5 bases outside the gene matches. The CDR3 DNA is TGCGCCAGCAGTTCGGGGGGGAAGGAGACCCAGTACTTC. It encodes CASSSGGKETQYF.

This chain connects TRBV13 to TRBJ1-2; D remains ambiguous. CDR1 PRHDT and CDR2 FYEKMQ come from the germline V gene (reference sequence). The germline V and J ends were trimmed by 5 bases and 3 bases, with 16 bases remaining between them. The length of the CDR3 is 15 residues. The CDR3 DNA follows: TGTGCCAGCAGCAGGAACCGGGGAGACGACTATGGCTACACCTTC. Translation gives CASSRNRGDDYGYTF.

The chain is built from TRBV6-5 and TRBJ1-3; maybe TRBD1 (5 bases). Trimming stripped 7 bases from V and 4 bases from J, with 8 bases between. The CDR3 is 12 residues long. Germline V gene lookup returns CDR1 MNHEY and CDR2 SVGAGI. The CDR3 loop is CASTREGNTIYF. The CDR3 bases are TGTGCCAGCACCAGGGAGGGAAACACCATATATTTT.

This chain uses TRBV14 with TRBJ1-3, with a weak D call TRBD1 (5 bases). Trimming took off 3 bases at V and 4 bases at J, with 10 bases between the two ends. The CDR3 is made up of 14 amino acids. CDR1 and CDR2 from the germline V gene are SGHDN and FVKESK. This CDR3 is CASSHQGAGNTIYF. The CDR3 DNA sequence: TGTGCCAGCAGCCACCAGGGAGCGGGAAACACCATATATTTT.

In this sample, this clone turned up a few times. The CDR3 loop is CASSESTVATNEKLFF. CDR3 in DNA: TGTGCCAGCAGTGAATCAACGGTTGCAACTAATGAAAAACTGTTTTTT. V gene TRBV2 combines with J gene TRBJ1-4; D call uncertain. V was pared by 2 bases and J by 0 bases, with 10 bases between. This CDR3 spans 16 amino acids. Germline CDR1 SNHLY, CDR2 FYNNEI.

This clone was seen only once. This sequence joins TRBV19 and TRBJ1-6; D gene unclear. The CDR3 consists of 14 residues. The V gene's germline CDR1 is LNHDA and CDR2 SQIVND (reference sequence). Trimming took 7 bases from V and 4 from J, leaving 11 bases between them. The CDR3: CASTPGSYNSPLHF. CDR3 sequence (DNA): TGTGCCAGTACTCCGGGGTCTTATAATTCACCCCTCCACTTT. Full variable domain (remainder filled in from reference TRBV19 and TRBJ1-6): DGGITQSPKYLFRKEGQNVTLSCEQNLNHDAMYWYRQDPGQGLRLIYYSQIVNDFQKGDIAEGYSVSREKKESFPLTVTSAQKNPTAFYLCASTPGSYNSPLHFGNGTRLTVT.

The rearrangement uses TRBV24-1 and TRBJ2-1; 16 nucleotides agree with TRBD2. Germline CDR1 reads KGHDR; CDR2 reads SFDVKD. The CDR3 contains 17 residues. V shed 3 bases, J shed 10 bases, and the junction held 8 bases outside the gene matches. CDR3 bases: TGTGCCACCAGTGATCAGCCCGGGACTAGCGGGGGGGGCGAGCAGTTCTTC. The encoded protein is CATSDQPGTSGGGEQFF.